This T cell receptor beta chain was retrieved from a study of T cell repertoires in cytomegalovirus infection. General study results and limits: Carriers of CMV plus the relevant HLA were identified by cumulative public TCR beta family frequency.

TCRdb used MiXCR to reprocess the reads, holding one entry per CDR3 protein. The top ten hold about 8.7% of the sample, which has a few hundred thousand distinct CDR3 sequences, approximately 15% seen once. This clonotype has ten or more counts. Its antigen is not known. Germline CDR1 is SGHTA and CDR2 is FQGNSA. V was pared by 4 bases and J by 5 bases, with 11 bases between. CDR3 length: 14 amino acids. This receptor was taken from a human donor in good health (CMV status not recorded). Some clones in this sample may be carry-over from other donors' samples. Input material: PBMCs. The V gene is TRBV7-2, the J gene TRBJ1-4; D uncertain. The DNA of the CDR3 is TGTGCCAGCAGCTCCCACGGACGGAATGAAAAACTGTTTTTT. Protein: CASSSHGRNEKLFF.